This T cell receptor (beta chain) derives from a study of beta chain features in type 1 diabetes listed by TCRdb under 2018. Study-level background: Patients and healthy donors did not differ in mean age, gender distribution, total cell number or subset yield. Across all samples, approximately 100 million sorted cells were examined, and cell number per subset correlated strongly with RNA yield. The study compared the TCRB repertoires of sorted circulating CD4+ T cell subsets in recently diagnosed type 1 diabetes patients with those in matched healthy donors. Regulatory and stem cell-like memory subsets were obtained from only 8 patients and about eight healthy donors, while naive and central memory subsets were obtained from all 30 or so donors. Study-wide conclusions, independent of this receptor: Shorter templates might be favored by PCR, yet because patient and control samples were amplified and corrected together, any such skew would affect both groups equally. Because cDNA was sequenced instead of genomic DNA, highly expressing activated cells could be over-represented, though the groups showed no difference in activation or CD3 levels. At VDJ recombination sites, type 1 diabetes patients had fewer insertions and more deleted nucleotides, which implies abnormalities in thymic rearrangement. Naive, central memory and regulatory TCRB repertoires appeared to be more alike among patients than among healthy donors. Because the HLA sub-analyses included only small numbers of individuals, any influence of HLA type on TCRB rearrangement was left unresolved. Type 1 diabetes patients showed a moderate but significant shortening of TCRB CDR3 length in all four CD4+ subsets.

From each donor, a single peripheral blood sample of approximately 110 mL on average was drawn into heparinised tubes. Using a panel that included CD45RO, CCR7, CD25, CD127, CD95 and CD27, naive, central memory, regulatory and stem cell-like memory CD4+ T cells were sorted on a BD FACSAria II. Every sorted population had a purity above 95%. Right away, PBMCs were isolated by Lymphoprep density gradient centrifugation and were stained directly, with no culture step. So that batch effects would be minimized, each experiment stained and sorted samples in pairs, pairing one healthy donor with one patient. All of the isolated RNA was reverse transcribed with the High Capacity cDNA Reverse Transcription Kit, so expressed TCRB transcripts were sequenced. Deep immunoSEQ sequencing was applied to naive, central memory and regulatory T cell samples, giving an average of roughly 3.5 million total reads per sample. Sorted cells were lysed in RLT buffer and RNA was extracted with DNase-treated RNeasy Micro or Mini kits, depending on cell number. Each cell subset was processed on its own to prevent cross-contamination, while patient and healthy donor samples were processed together. The immunoSEQ multiplex PCR was used to amplify TCRB sequences from cDNA, yielding 87-bp fragments that span the CDR3 region. The amplicons were sequenced using the Illumina HiSeq platform. The original methods were these. Synthetic template baselines were used to correct PCR bias computationally, reads within Hamming distance 2 were collapsed, and singletons that could not be merged were discarded. Reads were aligned to IMGT to assign V, D and J genes, CDR3 length, and insertions or deletions at six rearrangement sites. Clonotype counts were normalized to sorted cell number within each subset before computing true diversity and Gini coefficients with the tcR R package. The overlap coefficient, calculated on TCRB nucleotide sequences, was used to quantify repertoire sharing. Out-of-frame TCRB sequences from naive cells were analyzed to stand in for the pre-selection repertoire. TCRdb obtained this table from immuneACCESS and retained in-frame rearrangements with V and J assigned. These tables miss some clones; where compared with another copy, unresolved V genes account for less than half of the shortfall, and the remainder is unexplained. D and trimming come from the DNA, and the V and J calls and clone size come from that table. The sample table contains about 360,000 clones; only one count was recorded for 10% to 15% of them. The top ten clonotypes cover roughly 0.015% of the sample.

Comment on this clone: Its antigen is currently not known. Base qualities are missing; no much larger clone stands one base away.

CDR1 and CDR2, looked up from the germline V gene (reference sequence), are LNHNV and YYDKDF. V is cut by 0 bases and J by 4 bases, and the space between the germline ends is 10 bases. The CDR3 sequence holds 14 residues, the cysteine and phenylalanine included. The read is trimmed to its CDR3 DNA, 42 bases read in frame from base 1. The sequence joins TRBV15 to TRBJ2-7, with no D gene named confidently. Sequenced material: naive CD4+ T cells from blood. In light of the paper, this sample's cell subset or site label describes: true naive CD4+ T cells. This receptor was taken from a man aged 18 to 29 in good health. The nucleotide sequence reads TGTGCCACCAGCAGAGATCTTGGAGAATACGAGCAGTACTTC. It translates as CATSRDLGEYEQYF. This CDR3, with the reference TRBV15 and TRBJ2-7 proteins standing in past its ends, gives the full variable domain DAMVIQNPRYQVTQFGKPVTLSCSQTLNHNVMYWYQQKSSQAPKLLFHYYDKDFNNEADTPDNFQSRRPNTSFCFLDIRSPGLGDTAMYLCATSRDLGEYEQYFGPGTRLTVT.